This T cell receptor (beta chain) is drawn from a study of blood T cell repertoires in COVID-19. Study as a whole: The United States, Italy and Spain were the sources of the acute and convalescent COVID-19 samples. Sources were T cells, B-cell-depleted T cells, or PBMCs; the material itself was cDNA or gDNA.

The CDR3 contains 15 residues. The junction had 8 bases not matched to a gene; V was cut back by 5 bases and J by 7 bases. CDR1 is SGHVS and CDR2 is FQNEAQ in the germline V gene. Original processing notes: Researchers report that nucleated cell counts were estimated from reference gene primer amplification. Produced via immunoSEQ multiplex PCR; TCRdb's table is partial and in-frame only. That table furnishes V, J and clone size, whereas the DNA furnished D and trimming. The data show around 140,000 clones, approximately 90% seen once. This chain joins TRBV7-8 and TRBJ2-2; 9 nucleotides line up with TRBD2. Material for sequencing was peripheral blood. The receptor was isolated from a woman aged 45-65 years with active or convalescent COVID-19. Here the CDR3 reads CASSPRTSDHGELFF. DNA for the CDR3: TGTGCCAGCAGCCCCCGGACTAGCGATCACGGGGAGCTGTTTTTT.